Listed below are T cell receptor beta chains from one sample, sequenced in a study of tumor and adjacent non-tumor tissue in lung cancer. TCRdb re-analysed the multiplex PCR reads in MiXCR, keeping a single row per CDR3 protein. The sample lists roughly 81,000 distinct CDR3 sequences; approximately 57% were seen once. The source material was lung tumor tissue. The origin of the receptors is a man between 65 and 79 years old with non-small cell lung cancer. Both conserved end residues are part of each CDR3. The D gene is left open where the match is weak. Expanded clones are given a class, and other clones once, few, many or no size at all.

v_call: TRBV6-2/TRBV6-3
clone_size: many
j_call: TRBJ2-1
d_call: TRBD2
cdr3_nt: TGTGCCAGCAGTTACTCGATACTAGCGGGGGGGGGCTACAATGAGCAGTTCTTC
cdr3_aa: CASSYSILAGGGYNEQFF

v_call: TRBV28
clone_size: many
j_call: TRBJ1-4
d_call: TRBD1
cdr3_nt: TGTGCCAGCGGTGGTGGGACAGGGGTTGAAAAACTGTTTTTT
cdr3_aa: CASGGGTGVEKLFF

v_call: TRBV6-1
clone_size: many
j_call: TRBJ1-6
d_call: TRBD1
cdr3_nt: TGTGCCAGCAGTAGCCCGGGACAGTACGGACCCCTCCACTTT
cdr3_aa: CASSSPGQYGPLHF

v_call: TRBV6-5
clone_size: NA
j_call: TRBJ2-1
d_call: NA
cdr3_nt: TGTACCAGCAGTTACTCGACTGAGTCAAATGAGCAGCTCTTT
cdr3_aa: CTSSYSTESNEQLF

v_call: TRBV2
clone_size: NA
j_call: TRBJ2-2
d_call: NA
cdr3_nt: TGTGCCAGCAGCCCCAGGGAAATGAACACCGGGGAGCTGTTTTTT
cdr3_aa: CASSPREMNTGELFF

v_call: TRBV5-4
clone_size: many
j_call: TRBJ2-2
d_call: TRBD2
cdr3_nt: TGTGCCAGCAGCGTAGGACTAGCGTCCACCGGGGAGCTGTTTTTT
cdr3_aa: CASSVGLASTGELFF

v_call: TRBV11-2
clone_size: NA
j_call: TRBJ2-7
d_call: NA
cdr3_nt: TGTGCCAGCAGCCCCTTCACAGTAAGAAGCGAGCAGTACTTC
cdr3_aa: CASSPFTVRSEQYF

v_call: TRBV30
clone_size: few
j_call: TRBJ2-1
d_call: NA
cdr3_nt: TGTGCCTGGAGTGATCTAGCCCCCAATGAGCAGTTCTTC
cdr3_aa: CAWSDLAPNEQFF

v_call: TRBV21-1
clone_size: many
j_call: TRBJ2-7
d_call: NA
cdr3_nt: TGTGCCAGCAGCAAAGAAACTGGACAGGGTCCCTCCTACGAGCAGTACTTC
cdr3_aa: CASSKETGQGPSYEQYF

v_call: TRBV29-1
clone_size: NA
j_call: TRBJ2-6
d_call: NA
cdr3_nt: TGCCGCGTTTATACCTCTGGGACCAACGTCCTGACTTTC
cdr3_aa: CRVYTSGTNVLTF

v_call: TRBV11-1
clone_size: once
j_call: TRBJ2-1
d_call: TRBD2
cdr3_nt: TGTGCCAGCAGCCTCCAGCAGGCTAGCGGGAGTACGGATGAGCAGTTCTTC
cdr3_aa: CASSLQQASGSTDEQFF

v_call: TRBV11-2
clone_size: NA
j_call: TRBJ2-3
d_call: TRBD1
cdr3_nt: TGTCCCAGCAGCGACGGACAGGGGGCGATTATAGATACCGAGTATTTT
cdr3_aa: CPSSDGQGAIIDTEYF